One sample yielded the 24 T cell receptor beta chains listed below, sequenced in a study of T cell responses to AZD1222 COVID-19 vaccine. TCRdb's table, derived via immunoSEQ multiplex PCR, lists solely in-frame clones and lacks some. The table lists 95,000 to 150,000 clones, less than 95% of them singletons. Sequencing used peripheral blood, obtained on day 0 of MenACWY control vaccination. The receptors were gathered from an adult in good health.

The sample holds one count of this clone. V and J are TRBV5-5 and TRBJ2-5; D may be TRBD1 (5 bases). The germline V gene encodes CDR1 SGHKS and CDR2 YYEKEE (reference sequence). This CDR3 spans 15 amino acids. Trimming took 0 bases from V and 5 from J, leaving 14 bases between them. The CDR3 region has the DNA TGTGCCAGCAGCTTGGCCGGTGTGGCAGGGGAGACCCAGTACTTC. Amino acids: CASSLAGVAGETQYF.

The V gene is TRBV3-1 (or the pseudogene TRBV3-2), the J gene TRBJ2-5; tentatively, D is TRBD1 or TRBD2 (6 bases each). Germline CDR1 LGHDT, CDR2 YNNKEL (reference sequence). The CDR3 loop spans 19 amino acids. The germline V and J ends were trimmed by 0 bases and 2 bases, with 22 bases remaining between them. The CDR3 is CASSQDLRGPQKIQETQYF. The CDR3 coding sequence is TGTGCCAGCAGCCAAGATCTCCGGGGGCCTCAAAAAATTCAAGAGACCCAGTACTTC.

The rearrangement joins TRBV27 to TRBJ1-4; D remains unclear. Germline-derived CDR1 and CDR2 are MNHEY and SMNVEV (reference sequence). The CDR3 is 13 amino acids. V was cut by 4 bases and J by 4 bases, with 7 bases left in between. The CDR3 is CASSWHGNEKLFF. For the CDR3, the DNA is TGTGCCAGCAGTTGGCACGGTAATGAAAAACTGTTTTTT.

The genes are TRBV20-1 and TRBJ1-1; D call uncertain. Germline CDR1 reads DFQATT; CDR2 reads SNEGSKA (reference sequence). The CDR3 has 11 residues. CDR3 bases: TGCAGCTTACAGAGGAACACTGAAGCTTTCTTT. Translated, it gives CSLQRNTEAFF.

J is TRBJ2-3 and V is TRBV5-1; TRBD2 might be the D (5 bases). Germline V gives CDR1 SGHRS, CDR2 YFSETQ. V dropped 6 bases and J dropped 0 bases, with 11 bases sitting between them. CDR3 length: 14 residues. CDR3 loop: CASISGYSTDTQYF. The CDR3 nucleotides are TGCGCCAGCATAAGCGGATATAGCACAGATACGCAGTATTTT.

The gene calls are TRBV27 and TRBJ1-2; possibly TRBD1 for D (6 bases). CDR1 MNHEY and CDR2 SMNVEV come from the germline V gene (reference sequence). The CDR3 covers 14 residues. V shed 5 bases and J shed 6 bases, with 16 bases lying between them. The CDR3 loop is CASSTNRAWDGYTF. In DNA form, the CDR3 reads TGTGCCAGCAGTACTAACAGGGCATGGGATGGCTACACCTTC.

CDR3 bases: TGTGCCAGCAGTTACAGGGGGTACGGGTACGAGCAGTACTTC. As protein: CASSYRGYGYEQYF. The chain joins TRBV27 to TRBJ2-7; 8 bases fit TRBD1. Germline V gene data show CDR1 as MNHEY and CDR2 as SMNVEV (reference sequence). This CDR3 is built from 14 residues. Germline trimming cut 4 bases from V and 4 bases from J; bases unmatched to any gene: 6.

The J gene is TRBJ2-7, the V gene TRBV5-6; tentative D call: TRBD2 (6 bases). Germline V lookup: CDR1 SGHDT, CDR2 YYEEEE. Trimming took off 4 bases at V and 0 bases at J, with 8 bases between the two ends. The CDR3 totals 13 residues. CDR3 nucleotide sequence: TGTGCCAGCAGCCGGGGGAGCTCCTACGAGCAGTACGTC. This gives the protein CASSRGSSYEQYV.

The CDR3 bases are TGTGCCAGCAGCTGGGACGTGTCCTACGAGCAGTACGTC. Protein product: CASSWDVSYEQYV. V is TRBV7-9 and J is TRBJ2-7; D possibly matches TRBD1 or TRBD2 (5 bases each). V was cut by 4 bases and J by 1 base, with 8 bases left in between. CDR3 length equals 13 residues. The germline gives CDR1 SEHNR, CDR2 FQNEAQ (reference sequence).

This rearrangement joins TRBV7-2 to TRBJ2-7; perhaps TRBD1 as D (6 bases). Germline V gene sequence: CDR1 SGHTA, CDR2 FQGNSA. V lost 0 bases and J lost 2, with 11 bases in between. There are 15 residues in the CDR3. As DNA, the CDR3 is TGTGCCAGCAGCTTAGCATGGGGGCACCCCTACGAGCAGTACGTC. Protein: CASSLAWGHPYEQYV.

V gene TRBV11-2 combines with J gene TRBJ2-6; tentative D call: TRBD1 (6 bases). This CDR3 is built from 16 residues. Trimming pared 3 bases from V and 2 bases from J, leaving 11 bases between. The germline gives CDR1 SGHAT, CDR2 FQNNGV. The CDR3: CASSLDSSPGANVLTF. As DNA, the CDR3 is TGTGCCAGCAGCTTGGACAGCTCCCCTGGGGCCAACGTCCTGACTTTC.

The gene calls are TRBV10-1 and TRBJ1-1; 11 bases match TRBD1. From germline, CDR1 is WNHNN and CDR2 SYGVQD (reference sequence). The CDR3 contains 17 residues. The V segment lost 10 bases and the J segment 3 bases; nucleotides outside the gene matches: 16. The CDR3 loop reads CAITSPMKGQGDTEAFF. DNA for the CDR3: TGCGCCATAACATCTCCAATGAAGGGACAGGGGGACACTGAAGCTTTCTTT.

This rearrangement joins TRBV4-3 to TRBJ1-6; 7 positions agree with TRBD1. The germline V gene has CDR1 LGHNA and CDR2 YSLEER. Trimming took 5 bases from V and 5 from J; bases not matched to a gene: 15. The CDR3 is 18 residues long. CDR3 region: CASSSILPSGTDNSPLHF. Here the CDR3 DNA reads TGCGCCAGCAGCTCCATACTACCCTCCGGGACAGATAATTCACCCCTCCACTTT.

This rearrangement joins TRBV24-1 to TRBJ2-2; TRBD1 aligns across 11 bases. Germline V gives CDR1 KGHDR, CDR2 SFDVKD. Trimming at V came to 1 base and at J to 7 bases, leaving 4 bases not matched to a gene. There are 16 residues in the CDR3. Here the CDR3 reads CATSDLGTGGRGELFF. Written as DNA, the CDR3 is TGTGCCACCAGTGATTTAGGGACAGGGGGTCGCGGGGAGCTGTTTTTT.

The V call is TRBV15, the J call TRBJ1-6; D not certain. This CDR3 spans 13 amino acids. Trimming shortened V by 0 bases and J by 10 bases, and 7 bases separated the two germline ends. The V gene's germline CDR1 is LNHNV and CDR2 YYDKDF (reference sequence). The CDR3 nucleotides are TGTGCCACCAGCAGAGATGGGGTCTCACCCCTCCACTTT. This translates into CATSRDGVSPLHF.

The CDR3 DNA follows: TGTGCCAGCAGTTTGTCAGGGGCCAATCAGCCCCAGCATTTT. This sequence encodes CASSLSGANQPQHF. The V gene is TRBV28, the J gene TRBJ1-5, with a possible D match to TRBD1 (6 bases). This CDR3 region has 14 residues. V lost 3 bases, J lost 3 bases, and 9 bases lay in between. Germline V gene data show CDR1 as MDHEN and CDR2 as SYDVKM. The full variable domain, in which reference TRBV28 and TRBJ1-5 provide the parts outside the CDR3, is DVKVTQSSRYLVKRTGEKVFLECVQDMDHENMFWYRQDPGLGLRLIYFSYDVKMKEKGDIPEGYSVSREKKERFSLILESASTNQTSMYLCASSLSGANQPQHFGDGTRLSIL.

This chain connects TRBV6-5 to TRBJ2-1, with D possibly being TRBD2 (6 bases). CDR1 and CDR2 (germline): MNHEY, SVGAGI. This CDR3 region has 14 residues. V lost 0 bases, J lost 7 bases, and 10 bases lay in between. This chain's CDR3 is CASSYSRRGNEQFF. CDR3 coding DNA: TGTGCCAGCAGTTACTCAAGGCGGGGAAATGAGCAGTTCTTC.

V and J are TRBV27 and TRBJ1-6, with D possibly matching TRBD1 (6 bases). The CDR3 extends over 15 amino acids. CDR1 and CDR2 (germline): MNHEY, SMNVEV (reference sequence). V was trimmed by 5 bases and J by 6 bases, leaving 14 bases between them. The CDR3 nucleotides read TGTGCCAGCAGTCCGGTGACAGGATTTAATTCACCCCTCCACTTT. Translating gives CASSPVTGFNSPLHF.

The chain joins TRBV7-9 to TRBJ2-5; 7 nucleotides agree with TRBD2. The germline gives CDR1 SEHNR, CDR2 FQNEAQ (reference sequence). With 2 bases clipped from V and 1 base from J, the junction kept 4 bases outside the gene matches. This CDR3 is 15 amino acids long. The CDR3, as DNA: TGTGCCAGCAGCTTAACGCCTAGCGGCCAAGAGACCCAGTACTTC. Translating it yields CASSLTPSGQETQYF.

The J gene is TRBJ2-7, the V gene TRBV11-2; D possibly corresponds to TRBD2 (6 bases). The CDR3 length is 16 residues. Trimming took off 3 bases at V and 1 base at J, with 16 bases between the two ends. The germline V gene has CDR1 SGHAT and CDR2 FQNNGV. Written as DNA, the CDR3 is TGTGCCAGCAGCTTTACGGCCTCTAGCGTATCCTACGAGCAGTACTTC. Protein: CASSFTASSVSYEQYF.

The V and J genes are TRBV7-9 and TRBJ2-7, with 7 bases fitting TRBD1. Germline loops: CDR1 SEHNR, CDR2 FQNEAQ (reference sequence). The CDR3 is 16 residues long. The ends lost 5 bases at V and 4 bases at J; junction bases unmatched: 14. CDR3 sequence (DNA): TGTGCCAGCAGCAAGGGACAGCCAAAGGACCCTTACGAGCAGTACTTC. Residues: CASSKGQPKDPYEQYF.

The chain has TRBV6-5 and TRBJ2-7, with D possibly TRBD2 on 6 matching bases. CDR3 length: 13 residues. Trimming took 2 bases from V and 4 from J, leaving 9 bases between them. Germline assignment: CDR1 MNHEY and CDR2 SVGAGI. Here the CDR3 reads CASSYGTPYEQYF. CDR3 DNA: TGTGCCAGCAGTTACGGGACTCCGTACGAGCAGTACTTC.

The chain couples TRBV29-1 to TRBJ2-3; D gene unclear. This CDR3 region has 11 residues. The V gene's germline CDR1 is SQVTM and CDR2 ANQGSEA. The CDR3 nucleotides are TGCAGTGTGGGAAGCACAGATACGCAGTATTTT. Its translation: CSVGSTDTQYF.

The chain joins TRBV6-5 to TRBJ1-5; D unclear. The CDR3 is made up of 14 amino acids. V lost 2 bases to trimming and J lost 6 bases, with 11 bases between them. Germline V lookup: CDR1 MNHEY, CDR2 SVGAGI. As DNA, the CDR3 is TGTGCCAGCAGTTACGATCCGGATCGTCAGCCCCAGCATTTT. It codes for CASSYDPDRQPQHF.